This TCR beta chain is drawn from a study of regulatory and conventional T cells in RAG deficiency. Study outcomes and limitations: Compared with controls, unique Treg TCR beta sequences dropped roughly 100-fold in Omenn syndrome and CID/AS. Omenn patients showed >85% Treg-Tconv overlap and shorter CDR3 lengths. Shannon entropy was markedly lower and Simpson indices higher in RAG-deficient patients than control T-cell subsets.

Here immunoSEQ multiplex PCR was the method, and the copy in TCRdb shows in-frame clones only, minus some. The sample carries tens of thousands of clones, 90% to 97% recorded once. In the case of this clone: What it binds is unknown.

Blood CD4+ CD25-low CD127-high conventional T cells supplied the genomic DNA template. This sample was shared with a second study, whose subject was regulatory T cells. Turning to that study: The PCR used 52 TRBV and 13 TRBJ primers. Skewed V and J usage and few unique V-J pairs marked patient repertoires, most in Tregs.

This clonotype was obtained from a human donor in good health. Sequencing input: CD25- CD4+ T cells sorted from blood.

In DNA form, the CDR3 reads TGTGCCAGCAGCGTAGAGGACAGGACCTATGAGCAGTTCTTC. Translation gives CASSVEDRTYEQFF. The chain combines TRBV9 with TRBJ2-1; the match to TRBD1 covers 7 bases. CDR1 SGDLS and CDR2 YYNGEE come from the germline V gene. V lost 0 bases and J lost 8; bases outside the gene matches: 5. The CDR3 covers 14 residues.